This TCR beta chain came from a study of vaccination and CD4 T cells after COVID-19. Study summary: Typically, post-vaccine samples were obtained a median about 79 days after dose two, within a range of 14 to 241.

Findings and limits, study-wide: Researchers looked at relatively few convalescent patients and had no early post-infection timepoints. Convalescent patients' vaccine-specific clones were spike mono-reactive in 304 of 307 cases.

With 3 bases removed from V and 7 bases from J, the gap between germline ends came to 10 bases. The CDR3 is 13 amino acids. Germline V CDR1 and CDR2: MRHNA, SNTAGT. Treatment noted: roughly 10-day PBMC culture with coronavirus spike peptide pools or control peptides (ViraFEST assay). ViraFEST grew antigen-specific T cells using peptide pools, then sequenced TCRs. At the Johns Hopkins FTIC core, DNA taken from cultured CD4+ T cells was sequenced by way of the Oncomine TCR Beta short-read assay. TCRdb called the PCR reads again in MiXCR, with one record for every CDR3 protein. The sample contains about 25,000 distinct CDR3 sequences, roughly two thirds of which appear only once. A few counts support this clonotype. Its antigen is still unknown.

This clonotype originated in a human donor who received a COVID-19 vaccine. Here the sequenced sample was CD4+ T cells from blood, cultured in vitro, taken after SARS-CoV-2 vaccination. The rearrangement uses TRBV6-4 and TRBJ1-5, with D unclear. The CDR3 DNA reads TGTGCCAGCAGTGAGACCGCGCAGCAGCCCCAGCATTTT. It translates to CASSETAQQPQHF.